Presented here are 2 T cell receptor beta chains from one specimen sequenced in a study of vaccination effects on CD4 cells after COVID-19. Upon completion of about 10 days in culture, CD4+ T cells were isolated. Here immunoSEQ multiplex PCR was the method, and the copy in TCRdb shows in-frame clones only, minus some. This sample has 70,000 to 85,000 clones, with approximately 77% found just once. For these receptors, no antigen is known. Sample: CD4+ T cells from PBMCs cultured without peptide, taken before COVID-19 vaccination. These receptor sequences come from a human donor who received a COVID-19 vaccine.

The gene calls are TRBV6-5 and TRBJ1-6; TRBD1 matches 11 bases. Germline CDR1 reads MNHEY; CDR2 reads SVGAGI. The junction had 6 bases not matched to a gene; V was cut back by 1 base and J by 13 bases. This CDR3 is built from 15 residues. Here the CDR3 reads CASSYYAGTGGPLHF. The CDR3 region has the DNA TGTGCCAGCAGTTACTACGCCGGGACAGGGGGTCCCCTCCACTTT.

The chain employs TRBV6-5 and TRBJ1-3; D is ambiguous. Germline V gives CDR1 MNHEY, CDR2 SVGAGI. Trimming took 8 bases from V and 4 from J, leaving 9 bases between them. The CDR3 is 12 amino acids. The CDR3: CASPHPGNTIYF. The CDR3 region has the DNA TGTGCCAGCCCCCACCCAGGAAACACCATATATTTT.